One sample yielded the 21 T cell receptor beta chains listed below, sequenced in a study of blood T cells in healthy people across ages. Primers used in a second PCR of roughly 6 to 11 cycles were a sample-barcoded 5' primer and a J-beta primer mix. TCRdb independently ran MiXCR on the 5' RACE reads; one entry per CDR3 protein. The table has 1,500,000 or so distinct CDR3 sequences, approximately 59% seen once. The sequenced material came from blood. The source is a man in his late teens or twenties in good health.

This clonotype was seen more than once but under ten times. V is TRBV10-3 and J is TRBJ2-7; TRBD2 agrees at 12 bases. Per germline, CDR1 ENHRY and CDR2 SYGVKD. This CDR3 contains 20 residues. Losses at the gene ends were 6 bases for V and 0 bases for J; bases not matched to a gene: 18. The CDR3 protein is CAISAIAEGLAGSSSYEQYF. The CDR3 bases are TGTGCCATCAGCGCGATCGCAGAGGGACTAGCGGGCTCGAGCTCCTACGAGCAGTACTTC.

This rearrangement joins TRBV6-6 to TRBJ1-6; 7 bases are shared with TRBD1. The germline V gene has CDR1 MNHNY and CDR2 SVGAGI (reference sequence). This CDR3 region has 16 residues. With V trimmed by 0 bases and J by 6 bases, 5 bases remained unmatched. In nucleotides, the CDR3 is TGTGCCAGCAGTTACTCGACAGGGAGGGCTAATTCACCCCTCCACTTT. Translated: CASSYSTGRANSPLHF.

This chain joins TRBV28 and TRBJ2-7; 7 bases are shared with TRBD1. Germline V CDR1 and CDR2: MDHEN, SYDVKM. There are 15 residues in the CDR3. Trimming at V came to 4 bases and at J to 4 bases, leaving 10 bases not matched to a gene. CDR3 nucleotides: TGTGCCAGCAGTTCCCCATCTGCACAGGGGTACGAGCAGTACTTC. It yields the protein CASSSPSAQGYEQYF.

The V call is TRBV28, the J call TRBJ2-6; D gene ambiguous. This CDR3 spans 14 amino acids. V was pared by 10 bases and J by 5 bases, with 15 bases between. Germline loops: CDR1 MDHEN, CDR2 SYDVKM. This CDR3 reads CATSSSGRANVLTF. In nucleotides, the CDR3 is TGTGCCACCTCGAGCTCAGGAAGGGCCAACGTCCTGACTTTC.

There are a few counts of this clonotype. The chain couples TRBV13 to TRBJ2-6; 8 positions agree with TRBD1. Germline V CDR1 and CDR2: PRHDT, FYEKMQ (reference sequence). The CDR3 spans 19 residues. Losses at the gene ends were 1 base for V and 0 bases for J; bases not matched to a gene: 8. The CDR3 loop is CASSLVTTGEASGANVLTF. The CDR3 DNA is TGTGCCAGCAGCTTAGTGACGACAGGGGAGGCCTCTGGGGCCAACGTCCTGACTTTC.

The V gene is TRBV4-1, the J gene TRBJ2-1; no clear D. V gave up 4 bases and J gave up 0 bases, with 10 bases separating them. Germline CDR1 MGHRA, CDR2 YSYEKL. The CDR3 consists of 15 residues. The CDR3 DNA sequence: TGCGCCAGCAGCCCACGCCGACACTCCTACAATGAGCAGTTCTTC. Protein: CASSPRRHSYNEQFF.

The J gene is TRBJ2-1, the V gene TRBV14, with D tentatively TRBD1 or TRBD2 (6 bases each). The V gene's germline CDR1 is SGHDN and CDR2 FVKESK. The CDR3 consists of 15 residues. Trimming left V 6 bases short and J 5 bases short, with 17 bases between. The CDR3 protein is CASSILGGPHNEQFF. CDR3 bases: TGTGCCAGCAGTATCTTAGGGGGGCCCCACAATGAGCAGTTCTTC.

V and J are TRBV5-1 and TRBJ1-5, with a tentative D call TRBD1 (5 bases). Trimming took off 4 bases at V and 4 bases at J, with 15 bases between the two ends. This CDR3 region has 15 residues. Germline V gives CDR1 SGHRS, CDR2 YFSETQ. The CDR3 sequence: CASSELGTANQPQHF. CDR3 DNA: TGCGCCAGCAGCGAACTAGGGACGGCTAATCAGCCCCAGCATTTT.

The chain is built from TRBV29-1 and TRBJ2-3; no definite D call. Trimming shortened V by 4 bases and J by 0 bases, and 11 bases separated the two germline ends. Germline V gives CDR1 SQVTM, CDR2 ANQGSEA. The CDR3 loop spans 14 amino acids. For the CDR3, the DNA is TGCAGCGTTGGAGCTCGCCCGAGCACAGATACGCAGTATTTT. It translates to CSVGARPSTDTQYF.

V and J are TRBV20-1 and TRBJ1-2; tentatively, D is TRBD1 (5 bases). Between the trimmed V and J ends, which lost 2 bases and 3 bases, there was a span of 16 bases. Germline V lookup: CDR1 DFQATT, CDR2 SNEGSKA (reference sequence). The CDR3 contains 15 residues. CDR3 DNA sequence: TGCAGTGCTAGATATAGGGGAAGTAGGGACTATGGCTACACCTTC. Translation gives CSARYRGSRDYGYTF.

Regarding this clonotype: This is likely a read error, given that the CDR3 carries no conserved phenylalanine or tryptophan at its end. The gene calls are TRBV28 and TRBJ1-6; the D is unclear. This CDR3 is 16 amino acids long. Per germline, CDR1 MDHEN and CDR2 SYDVKM. The DNA of the CDR3 is TGTGCCAGTAGTTTATATGCCGGATCCCTCCATTCACCCCTCCACGTT. It codes for CASSLYAGSLHSPLHV.

This clonotype was observed once. This sequence joins TRBV7-9 and TRBJ2-5; D unclear. The J call could be wrong; TRBJ2-7 is a better fit for the DNA end. The length of the CDR3 is 13 residues. From germline, CDR1 is SEHNR and CDR2 FQNEAQ (reference sequence). CDR3 in DNA: TGTGCCAGCAGCTCCCCCCAATACTACGAGCAGTACTTC. It specifies CASSSPQYYEQYF.

V gene TRBV10-3 combines with J gene TRBJ2-4; 7 bases are a match to TRBD2. The CDR3 loop spans 17 amino acids. Germline V gene sequence: CDR1 ENHRY, CDR2 SYGVKD. J lost 0 bases, V lost 3 bases, and 8 bases had no gene match. CDR3 in amino acids: CAISDPGLGLAKNIQYF. The CDR3 coding sequence is TGTGCCATCAGTGATCCTGGACTAGGTTTAGCCAAAAACATTCAGTACTTC.

The rearrangement joins TRBV4-2 to TRBJ2-1; 8 bases line up with TRBD2. J was trimmed by 6 bases and V by 3 bases; bases with no gene match: 7. The germline V gene encodes CDR1 LGHNA and CDR2 YNFKEQ. The CDR3 covers 15 residues. CDR3 sequence (DNA): TGTGCCAGCAGCCACGCGGGGGGTGGGGGCAATGAGCAGTTCTTC. It encodes CASSHAGGGGNEQFF.

This chain uses TRBV4-2 with TRBJ2-3; D gene unclear. V gave up 7 bases and J gave up 2 bases, with 10 bases separating them. The CDR3 is 13 amino acids. Germline V gene sequence: CDR1 LGHNA, CDR2 YNFKEQ. CDR3 in DNA: TGTGCCAGCACCGACTCCACCACAGATACGCAGTATTTT. Amino acids: CASTDSTTDTQYF.

A few counts support this clonotype. It may be a read error: a sequence one base away is much more abundant. The V call is TRBV4-1, the J call TRBJ2-5; 7 bases agree with TRBD2. The CDR3 loop spans 16 amino acids. V dropped 0 bases and J dropped 3; count of bases not matched to a gene: 7. Germline values: CDR1 MGHRA, CDR2 YSYEKL. CDR3 sequence: CASSQEAGGGKETQYF. The CDR3, as DNA: TGCGCCAGCAGCCAAGAGGCAGGCGGGGGTAAAGAGACCCAGTACTTC.

This clonotype has just one count. The CDR3 loop is CASSQDGVDRSSGNTIYF. The CDR3 DNA follows: TGTGCCAGCAGCCAAGACGGGGTAGACAGGAGCTCTGGAAACACCATATATTTT. The chain employs TRBV4-2 and TRBJ1-3, with D tentatively TRBD1 (6 bases). The V and J ends lost 0 bases and 0 bases respectively, with 15 bases between them. CDR1 LGHNA and CDR2 YNFKEQ come from the germline V gene. The CDR3 is 18 residues long.

A few counts support this clonotype. V gene TRBV6-1 combines with J gene TRBJ2-1; 7 bases are shared with TRBD2. V shed 3 bases, J shed 2 bases, and the junction held 1 base outside the gene matches. This CDR3 has 14 residues. Germline V gene lookup returns CDR1 MNHNS and CDR2 SASEGT. CDR3 protein: CASSDGGAYNEQFF. The CDR3 nucleotides read TGTGCCAGCAGTGATGGGGGGGCCTACAATGAGCAGTTCTTC.

This clonotype was observed a handful of times. The chain combines TRBV20-1 with TRBJ2-2, with 9 bases matching TRBD1. The CDR3 sequence is 14 residues long. Germline V lookup: CDR1 DFQATT, CDR2 SNEGSKA (reference sequence). V lost 3 bases, J lost 4 bases, and 3 bases stayed unmatched. CDR3 DNA: TGCAGTGCTAGGGACAGGGGAGGCACCGGGGAGCTGTTTTTT. Amino acid sequence: CSARDRGGTGELFF.

The rearrangement joins TRBV10-3 to TRBJ2-4; D may be TRBD1 (6 bases). The J call is in doubt because the DNA end fits TRBJ2-7 better. Looked up from germline, CDR1 is ENHRY and CDR2 is SYGVKD. This CDR3 has 12 amino acids. CDR3 sequence: CATHRDRGEQYF. CDR3 bases: TGTGCCACCCACAGGGATCGGGGCGAGCAGTACTTC.

The genes are TRBV29-1 and TRBJ1-2; no definite D call. CDR1 and CDR2 (germline): SQVTM, ANQGSEA. This CDR3 comprises 13 residues. V lost 6 bases and J 6 bases, leaving 17 bases between the germline ends. DNA for the CDR3: TGCAGCGTCGCCACGGGAGGGCTCGATGGCTACACCTTC. Its protein product is CSVATGGLDGYTF.